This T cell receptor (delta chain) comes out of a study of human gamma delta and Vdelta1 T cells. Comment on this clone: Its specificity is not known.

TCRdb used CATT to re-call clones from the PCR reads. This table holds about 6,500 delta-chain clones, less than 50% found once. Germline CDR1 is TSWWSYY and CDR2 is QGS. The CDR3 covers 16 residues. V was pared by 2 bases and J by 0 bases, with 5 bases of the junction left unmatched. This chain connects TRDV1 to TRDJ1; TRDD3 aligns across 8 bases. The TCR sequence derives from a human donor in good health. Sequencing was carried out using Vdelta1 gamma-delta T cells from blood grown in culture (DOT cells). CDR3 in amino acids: CALGETLGAYTDKLIF. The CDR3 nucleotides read TGTGCTCTTGGGGAAACACTGGGGGCGTACACCGATAAACTCATCTTT.